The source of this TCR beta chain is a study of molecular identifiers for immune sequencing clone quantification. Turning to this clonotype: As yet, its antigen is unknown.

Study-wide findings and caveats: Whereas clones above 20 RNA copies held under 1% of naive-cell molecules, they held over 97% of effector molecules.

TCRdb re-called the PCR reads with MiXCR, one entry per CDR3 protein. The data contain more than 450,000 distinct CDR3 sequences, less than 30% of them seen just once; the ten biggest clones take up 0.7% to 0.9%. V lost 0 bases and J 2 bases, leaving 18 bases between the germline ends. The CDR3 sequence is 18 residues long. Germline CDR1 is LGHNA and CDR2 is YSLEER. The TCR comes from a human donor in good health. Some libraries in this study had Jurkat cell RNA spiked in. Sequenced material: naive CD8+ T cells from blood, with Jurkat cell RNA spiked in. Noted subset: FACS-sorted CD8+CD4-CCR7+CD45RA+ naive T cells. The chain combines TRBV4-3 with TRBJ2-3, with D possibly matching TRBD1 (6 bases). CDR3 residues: CASSQETRGQRDTDTQYF. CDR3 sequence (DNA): TGCGCCAGCAGCCAAGAGACTCGCGGACAGAGAGACACAGATACGCAGTATTTT.